Listed here is a single T cell receptor (beta chain). Its antigen is undetermined. The CDR3 contains 14 residues. The germline CDR1 and CDR2 sequences are LGHNA and YNFKEQ. Through 5' RACE with UMI labels, the TRB cDNA libraries were prepared. TCRdb processed the 5' RACE reads again and assigns one entry to each CDR3 protein, with no DNA. The repertoire table contains about 120,000 distinct CDR3 sequences. This record belongs to a study of CXCR3-negative and CXCR3-positive naive CD8 T cells. Within the CD8+ T cell compartment, naive cells were CD45RO-CCR7+CD27+CD95-. General study findings and limits: Naive subsets were similarly diverse, while memory CD8+ repertoires were much less diverse.

This rearrangement joins TRBV4-2 to TRBJ2-2; TCRdb names TRBD1, which stays unverified in the absence of DNA. Sequencing was done on a sample of naive CXCR3- CD8+ T cells from blood. Subset of the sample: CD45RO-CCR7+CD27+CD95- naive CD8+ T cells lacking CXCR3 (TNR3-). This sequence originates from a human donor in good health. Some clones in this sample may be carry-over from other donors' samples. The CDR3 loop reads CASSPPQGNGELFF.